A single sample is the source of the 11 T cell receptor beta chains below, sequenced in a study of T-cell memory formation after mild COVID-19. TCRdb ran MiXCR on the 5' RACE reads and lists one entry per CDR3 protein. The top ten hold around 1.9% of the sample, which has over 120,000 distinct CDR3 sequences, under 7% seen once. Sequencing input: PBMCs or a T cell subset sorted from them (not recorded which). The source of these receptors is an adult woman who had mild COVID-19 (a few samples of this study predate the infection). Cell type and time point are not known.

This clonotype was recorded many times. The chain is built from TRBV3-1 and TRBJ2-3; TRBD2 agrees at 14 bases. This CDR3 spans 16 amino acids. In germline, CDR1 is LGHDT, CDR2 YNNKEL (reference sequence). V lost 5 bases and J lost 2; bases outside the gene matches: 3. CDR3 coding DNA: TGTGCCAGCAGCGCGACTAGCGGGAGGGCCACAGATACGCAGTATTTT. This sequence encodes CASSATSGRATDTQYF.

This clonotype was found a few times. The chain recombines TRBV5-1 with TRBJ2-1, with 10 bases identical to TRBD1. The CDR3 consists of 13 residues. Germline V gene lookup returns CDR1 SGHRS and CDR2 YFSETQ. V was clipped by 0 bases and J by 9 bases; unmatched bases: 0. The CDR3 coding sequence is TGCGCCAGCAGCTTGGGGGACAGGGGTGAGCAGTTCTTC. Residues: CASSLGDRGEQFF.

This rearrangement joins TRBV15 to TRBJ2-5; no reliable D call. The CDR3 runs to 14 residues. V gave up 0 bases and J gave up 4 bases, with 9 bases separating them. Germline-derived CDR1 and CDR2 are LNHNV and YYDKDF (reference sequence). The CDR3 nucleotides read TGTGCCACCAGCAGAGATTTCGGCCGAGAGACCCAGTACTTC. As protein: CATSRDFGRETQYF.

This clonotype was recorded a few times. Here the CDR3 reads CAISESGGRTGELFF. The DNA of the CDR3 is TGTGCCATCAGTGAGTCGGGGGGTCGCACCGGGGAGCTGTTTTTT. The J gene is TRBJ2-2, the V gene TRBV10-3; a possible D gene is TRBD2 (6 bases). V was cut by 0 bases and J by 4 bases, with 9 bases left in between. CDR1 and CDR2 (germline): ENHRY, SYGVKD. The CDR3 spans 15 residues.

This clonotype occurred a few times. The chain employs TRBV7-3 and TRBJ1-3, with TRBD1 identical over 7 bases. V gave up 2 bases and J gave up 2 bases; unmatched junction bases: 3. Germline CDR1 reads SGHTA; CDR2 reads FQGTGA. The CDR3 runs 15 residues. The CDR3 spells CASSLPTGAGNTIYF. DNA for the CDR3: TGTGCCAGCAGCTTACCTACAGGGGCTGGAAACACCATATATTTT.

This clonotype was seen many times. This sequence joins TRBV20-1 and TRBJ2-1; D call uncertain. Deletions cut 0 bases from V and 8 bases from J, with 8 bases between. CDR1 DFQATT and CDR2 SNEGSKA come from the germline V gene (reference sequence). This CDR3 spans 12 amino acids. CDR3 nucleotides: TGCAGTGCTAGAGATCGGAGCCATGAGCAGTTCTTC. It translates to CSARDRSHEQFF.

This clonotype was seen only a few times. This sequence joins TRBV9 and TRBJ1-1; 10 nucleotides line up with TRBD1. V shed 3 bases, J shed 4 bases, and the junction held 9 bases outside the gene matches. CDR3 length: 16 amino acids. CDR1 SGDLS and CDR2 YYNGEE come from the germline V gene. CDR3 sequence: CASSGGTGVLGTEAFF. The CDR3 bases are TGTGCCAGCAGCGGAGGGACAGGGGTGCTTGGCACTGAAGCTTTCTTT.

The CDR3 DNA follows: TGTGCCAGCAGCTTAAGGAAATCCCAATACAATGAGCAGTTCTTC. Amino acids: CASSLRKSQYNEQFF. The rearrangement links TRBV7-3 to TRBJ2-1; D is unclear. The CDR3 contains 15 residues. The V and J ends lost 1 base and 4 bases respectively, with 11 bases between them. Germline V gives CDR1 SGHTA, CDR2 FQGTGA.

This clonotype was found many times. This chain links TRBV20-1 with TRBJ1-1; the match to TRBD1 covers 9 bases. The CDR3 covers 14 residues. The V gene's germline CDR1 is DFQATT and CDR2 SNEGSKA (reference sequence). V was clipped by 0 bases and J by 5 bases; unmatched bases: 4. CDR3 coding DNA: TGCAGTGCTAGAGATCGGGGACAGGGAACTGAAGCTTTCTTT. The encoded protein is CSARDRGQGTEAFF.

The chain combines TRBV29-1 with TRBJ2-2, with a possible D match to TRBD1 (5 bases). CDR1 is SQVTM and CDR2 is ANQGSEA in the germline V gene. V was pared by 6 bases and J by 0 bases, with 8 bases between. The CDR3 has 13 amino acids. CDR3 in DNA: TGCAGCGTAGACAGTTCGAACACCGGGGAGCTGTTTTTT. The encoded protein is CSVDSSNTGELFF.

There are many counts of this clonotype. The V call is TRBV20-1, the J call TRBJ2-2, with 10 bases identical to TRBD2. The V gene end was trimmed by 4 bases and the J gene end by 6 bases; junction bases not matched to a gene: 8. CDR3 length: 15 residues. CDR1 and CDR2 (germline): DFQATT, SNEGSKA (reference sequence). The chain's CDR3 is CSATSRTSGPGELFF. The CDR3 DNA is TGCAGTGCTACCTCCAGGACTAGCGGCCCCGGGGAGCTGTTTTTT.